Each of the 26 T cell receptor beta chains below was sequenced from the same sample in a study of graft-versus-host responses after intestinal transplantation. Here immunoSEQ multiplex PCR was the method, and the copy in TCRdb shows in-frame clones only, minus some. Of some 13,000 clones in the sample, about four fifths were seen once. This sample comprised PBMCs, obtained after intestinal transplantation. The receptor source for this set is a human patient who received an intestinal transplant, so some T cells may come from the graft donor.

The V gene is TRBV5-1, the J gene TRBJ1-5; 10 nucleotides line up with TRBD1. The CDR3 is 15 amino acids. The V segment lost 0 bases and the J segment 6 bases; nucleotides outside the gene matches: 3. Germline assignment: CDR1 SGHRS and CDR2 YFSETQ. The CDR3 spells CASSLGQGARQPQHF. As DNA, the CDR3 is TGCGCCAGCAGCTTGGGACAGGGGGCGCGTCAGCCCCAGCATTTT.

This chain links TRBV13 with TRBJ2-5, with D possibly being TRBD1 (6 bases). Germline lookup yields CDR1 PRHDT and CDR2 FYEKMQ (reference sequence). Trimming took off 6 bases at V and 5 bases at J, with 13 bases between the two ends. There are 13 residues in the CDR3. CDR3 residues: CASSQGFQETQYF. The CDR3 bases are TGTGCCAGCAGTCAGGGGTTTCAGGAGACCCAGTACTTC.

The CDR3 bases are TGTGCCAGCAGTTACTCGACAATGGGGAACACTGAAGCTTTCTTT. This encodes CASSYSTMGNTEAFF. J is TRBJ1-1 and V is TRBV6-5; D remains ambiguous. Looked up from germline, CDR1 is MNHEY and CDR2 is SVGAGI. Deletions cut 0 bases from V and 1 base from J, with 9 bases between. The CDR3 length is 15 residues.

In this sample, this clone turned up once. The CDR3 loop reads CASSTLLGQELNYGYTF. The CDR3 region has the DNA TGTGCCAGTAGTACCCTACTCGGACAGGAACTTAACTATGGCTACACCTTC. This rearrangement joins TRBV19 to TRBJ1-2; 7 positions agree with TRBD1. Per the germline V gene, CDR1 is LNHDA and CDR2 is SQIVND (reference sequence). The CDR3 is 17 residues long. Trimming at V came to 4 bases and at J to 1 base, leaving 12 bases not matched to a gene.

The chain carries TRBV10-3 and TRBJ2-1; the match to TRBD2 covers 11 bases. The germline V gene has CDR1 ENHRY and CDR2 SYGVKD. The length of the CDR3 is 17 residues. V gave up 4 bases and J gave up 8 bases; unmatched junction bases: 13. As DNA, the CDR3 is TGTGCCATCAGTGTCCCCCAACTAGCGGGAGTGGTAGATGAGCAGTTCTTC. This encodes CAISVPQLAGVVDEQFF.

The CDR3 DNA sequence: TGCGCCAGCAGCTTGGAAGGTGGCGAGCAGTACTTC. It yields the protein CASSLEGGEQYF. This sequence joins TRBV5-1 and TRBJ2-7; unclear D gene. The CDR3 is 12 amino acids. Germline loops: CDR1 SGHRS, CDR2 YFSETQ. V lost 0 bases to trimming and J lost 6 bases, with 7 bases between them.

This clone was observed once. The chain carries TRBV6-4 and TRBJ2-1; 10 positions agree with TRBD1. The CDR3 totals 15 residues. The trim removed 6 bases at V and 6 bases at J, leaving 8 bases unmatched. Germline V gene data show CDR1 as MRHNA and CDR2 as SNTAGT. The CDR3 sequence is CASRPGTGAGNEQFF. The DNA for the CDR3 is TGTGCCAGCAGGCCCGGGACAGGGGCCGGCAATGAGCAGTTCTTC.

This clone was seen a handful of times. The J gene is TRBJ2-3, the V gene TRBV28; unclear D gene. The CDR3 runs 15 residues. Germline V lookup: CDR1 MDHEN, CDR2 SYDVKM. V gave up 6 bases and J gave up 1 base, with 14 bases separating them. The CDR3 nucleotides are TGTGCCAGCAGCTTCCCGGGCGGAGGCACAGATACGCAGTATTTT. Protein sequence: CASSFPGGGTDTQYF.

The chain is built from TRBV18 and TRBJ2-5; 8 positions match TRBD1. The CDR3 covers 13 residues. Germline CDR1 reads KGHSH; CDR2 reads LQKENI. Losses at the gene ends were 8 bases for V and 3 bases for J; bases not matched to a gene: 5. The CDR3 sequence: CASAVQGEETQYF. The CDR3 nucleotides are TGTGCCAGCGCCGTACAGGGGGAAGAGACCCAGTACTTC.

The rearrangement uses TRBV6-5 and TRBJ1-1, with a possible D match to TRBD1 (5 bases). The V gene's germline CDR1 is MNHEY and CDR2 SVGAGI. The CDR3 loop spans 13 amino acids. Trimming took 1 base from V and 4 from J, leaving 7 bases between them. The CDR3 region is CASSYWRGTEAFF. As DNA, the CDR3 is TGTGCCAGCAGTTACTGGAGGGGCACTGAAGCTTTCTTT.

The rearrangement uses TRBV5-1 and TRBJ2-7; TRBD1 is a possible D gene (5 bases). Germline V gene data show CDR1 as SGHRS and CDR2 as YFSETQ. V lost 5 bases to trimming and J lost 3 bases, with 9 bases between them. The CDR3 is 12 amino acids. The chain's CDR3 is CASRGPSYEQYF. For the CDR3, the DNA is TGCGCCAGCAGGGGGCCGAGCTACGAGCAGTACTTC.

The CDR3 region is CASSLGPGGSDTQYF. For the CDR3, the DNA is TGCGCCAGCAGCCTAGGGCCAGGGGGGTCGGATACGCAGTATTTT. The chain carries TRBV5-1 and TRBJ2-3; D may be TRBD1 (7 bases). V lost 4 bases to trimming and J lost 6 bases, with 18 bases between them. Germline CDR1 is SGHRS and CDR2 is YFSETQ. The length of the CDR3 is 15 residues. The variable domain in full, completed from reference TRBV5-1 and TRBJ2-3, reads KAGVTQTPRYLIKTRGQQVTLSCSPISGHRSVSWYQQTPGQGLQFLFEYFSETQRNKGNFPGRFSGRQFSNSRSEMNVSTLELGDSALYLCASSLGPGGSDTQYFGPGTRLTVL.

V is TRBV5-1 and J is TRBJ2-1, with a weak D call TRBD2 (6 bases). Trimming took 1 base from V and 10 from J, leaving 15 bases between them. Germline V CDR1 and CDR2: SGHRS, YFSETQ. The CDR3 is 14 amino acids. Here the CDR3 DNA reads TGCGCCAGCAGCTTGTGGGACCTTGGAGGGGAGCAGTTCTTC. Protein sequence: CASSLWDLGGEQFF.

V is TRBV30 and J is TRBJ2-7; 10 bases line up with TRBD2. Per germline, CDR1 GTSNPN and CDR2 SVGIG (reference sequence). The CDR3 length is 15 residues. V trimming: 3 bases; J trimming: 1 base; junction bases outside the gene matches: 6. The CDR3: CAWSLAGVFSYEQYF. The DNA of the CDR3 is TGTGCCTGGAGCCTAGCGGGAGTGTTTTCCTACGAGCAGTACTTC.

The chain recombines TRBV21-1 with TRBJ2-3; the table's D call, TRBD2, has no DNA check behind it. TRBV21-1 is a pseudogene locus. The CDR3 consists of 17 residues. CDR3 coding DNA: TGTGCCAGCAGCAAAGAAGAAAGGCGGGAGAGCACAGATACGCAGTATTTT. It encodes CASSKEERRESTDTQYF.

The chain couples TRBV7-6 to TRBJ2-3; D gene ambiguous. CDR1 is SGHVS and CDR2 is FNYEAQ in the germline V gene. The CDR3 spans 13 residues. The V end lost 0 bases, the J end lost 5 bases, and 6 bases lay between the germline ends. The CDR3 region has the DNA TGTGCCAGCAGCTTAGCGGGTAAAGATACGCAGTATTTT. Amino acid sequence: CASSLAGKDTQYF. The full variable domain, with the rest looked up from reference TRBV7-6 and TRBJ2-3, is GAGVSQSPRYKVTKRGQDVALRCDPISGHVSLYWYRQALGQGPEFLTYFNYEAQQDKSGLPNDRFSAERPEGSISTLTIQRTEQRDSAMYRCASSLAGKDTQYFGPGTRLTVL.

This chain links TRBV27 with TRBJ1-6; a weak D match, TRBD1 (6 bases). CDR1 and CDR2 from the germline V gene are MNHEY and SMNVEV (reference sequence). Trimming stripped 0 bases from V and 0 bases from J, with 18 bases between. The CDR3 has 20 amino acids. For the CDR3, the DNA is TGTGCCAGCAGTTTATCTTATTCAGGACAGAGGAGCTCCTATAATTCACCCCTCCACTTT. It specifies CASSLSYSGQRSSYNSPLHF.

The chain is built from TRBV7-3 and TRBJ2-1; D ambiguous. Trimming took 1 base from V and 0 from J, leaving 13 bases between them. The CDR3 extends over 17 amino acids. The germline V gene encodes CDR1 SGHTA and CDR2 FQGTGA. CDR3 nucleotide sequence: TGTGCCAGCAGCTTAAGGGTGGGTAGGAGCTCCTACAATGAGCAGTTCTTC. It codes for CASSLRVGRSSYNEQFF.

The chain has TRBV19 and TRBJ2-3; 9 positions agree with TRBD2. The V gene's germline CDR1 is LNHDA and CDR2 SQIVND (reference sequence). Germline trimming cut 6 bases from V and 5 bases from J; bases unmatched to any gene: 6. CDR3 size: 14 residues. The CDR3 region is CASRTAGGRDTQYF. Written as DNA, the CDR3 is TGTGCCAGTAGGACAGCGGGAGGCCGAGATACGCAGTATTTT.

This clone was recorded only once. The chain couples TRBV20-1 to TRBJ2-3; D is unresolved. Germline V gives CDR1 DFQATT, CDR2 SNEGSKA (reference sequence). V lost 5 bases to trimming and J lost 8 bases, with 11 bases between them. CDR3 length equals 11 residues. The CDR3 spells CSAQSRVTQYF. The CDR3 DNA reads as TGCAGTGCTCAGAGCCGAGTTACGCAGTATTTT.

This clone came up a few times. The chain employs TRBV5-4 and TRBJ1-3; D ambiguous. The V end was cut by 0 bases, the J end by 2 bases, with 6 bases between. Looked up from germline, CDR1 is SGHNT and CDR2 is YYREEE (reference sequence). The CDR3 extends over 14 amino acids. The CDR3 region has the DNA TGTGCCAGCAGCTTGGGAGCCCCTGGAAACACCATATATTTT. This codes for CASSLGAPGNTIYF.

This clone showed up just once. The CDR3 coding sequence is TGTGCCAGCAGCCATACCGGGACCATCCCCCGGCAGTACTTC. It encodes CASSHTGTIPRQYF. The genes are TRBV14 and TRBJ2-7, with D possibly called TRBD1 or TRBD2 (5 bases each). With 3 bases removed from V and 9 bases from J, the gap between germline ends came to 18 bases. The CDR3 loop spans 14 amino acids. CDR1 is SGHDN, CDR2 FVKESK, per germline. Full variable domain (rest looked up from reference TRBV14 and TRBJ2-7): EAGVTQFPSHSVIEKGQTVTLRCDPISGHDNLYWYRRVMGKEIKFLLHFVKESKQDESGMPNNRFLAERTGGTYSTLKVQPAELEDSGVYFCASSHTGTIPRQYFGPGTRLTVT.

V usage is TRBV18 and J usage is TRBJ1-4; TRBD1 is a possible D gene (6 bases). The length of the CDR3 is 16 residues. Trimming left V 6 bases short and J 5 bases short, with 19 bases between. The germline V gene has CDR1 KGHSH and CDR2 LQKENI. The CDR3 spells CASSAGLPGANEKLFF. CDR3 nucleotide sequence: TGTGCCAGCTCGGCAGGACTGCCGGGGGCGAATGAAAAACTGTTTTTT.

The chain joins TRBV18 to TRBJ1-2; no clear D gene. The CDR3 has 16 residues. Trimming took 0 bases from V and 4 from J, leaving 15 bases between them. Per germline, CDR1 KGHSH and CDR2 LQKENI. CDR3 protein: CASSPPYSREIYGYTF. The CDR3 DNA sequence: TGTGCCAGCTCACCACCCTACTCCCGAGAGATCTATGGCTACACCTTC.

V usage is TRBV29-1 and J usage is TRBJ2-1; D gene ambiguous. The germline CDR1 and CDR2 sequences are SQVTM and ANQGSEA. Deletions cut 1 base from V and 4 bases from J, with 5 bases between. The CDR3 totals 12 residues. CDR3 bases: TGCAGCGTTGAAGGGTTTTACAATGAGCAGTTCTTC. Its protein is CSVEGFYNEQFF.

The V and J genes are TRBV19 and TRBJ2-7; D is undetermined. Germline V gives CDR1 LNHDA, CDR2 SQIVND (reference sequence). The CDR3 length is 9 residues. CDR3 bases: TGTGCCAGTAGTATACCCGTACTCGTC. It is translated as CASSIPVLV.